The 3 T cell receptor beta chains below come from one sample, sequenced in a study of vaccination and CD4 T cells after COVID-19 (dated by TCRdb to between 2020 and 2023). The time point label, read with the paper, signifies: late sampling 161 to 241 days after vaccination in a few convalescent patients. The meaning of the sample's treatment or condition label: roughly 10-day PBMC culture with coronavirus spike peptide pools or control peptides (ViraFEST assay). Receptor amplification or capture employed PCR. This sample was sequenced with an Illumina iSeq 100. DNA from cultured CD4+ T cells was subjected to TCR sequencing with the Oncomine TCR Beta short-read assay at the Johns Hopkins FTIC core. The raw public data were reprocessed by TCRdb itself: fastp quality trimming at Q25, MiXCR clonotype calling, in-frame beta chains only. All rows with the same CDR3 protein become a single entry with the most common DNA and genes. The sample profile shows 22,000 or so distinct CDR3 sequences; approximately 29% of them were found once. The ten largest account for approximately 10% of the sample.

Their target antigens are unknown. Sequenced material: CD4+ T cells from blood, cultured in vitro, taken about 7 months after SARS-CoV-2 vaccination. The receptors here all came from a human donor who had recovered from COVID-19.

This CDR3 is CASSPWSGSRGGYTF. DNA of the CDR3: TGTGCCAGCAGCCCGTGGTCCGGGTCAAGGGGTGGCTACACCTTC. This chain connects TRBV21-1 to TRBJ1-2; the table gives TRBD1 as D, unverified against the DNA. TRBV21-1 is noted as a pseudogene. CDR3 length equals 15 residues.

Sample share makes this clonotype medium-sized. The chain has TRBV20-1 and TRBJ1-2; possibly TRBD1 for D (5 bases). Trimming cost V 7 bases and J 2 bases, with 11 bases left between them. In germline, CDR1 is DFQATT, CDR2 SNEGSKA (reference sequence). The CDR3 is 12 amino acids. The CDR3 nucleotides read TGCAGTGGGGGGTCGTGGAACTATGGCTACACCTTC. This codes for CSGGSWNYGYTF.

The CDR3 sequence: CASSQGKSYEQYF. In nucleotides, the CDR3 is TGTGCCAGCAGCCAAGGAAAATCCTACGAGCAGTACTTC. The chain uses TRBV4-2 and TRBJ2-7; D not certain. Per the germline V gene, CDR1 is LGHNA and CDR2 is YNFKEQ. Deletions cut 1 base from V and 1 base from J, with 5 bases between. This CDR3 comprises 13 residues.